The 10 T cell receptor beta chains given below trace back to one sample, sequenced in a study of PD-1 blockade in classical Hodgkin lymphoma. The data were produced by immunoSEQ multiplex PCR, yet TCRdb's version contains in-frame clones alone and is incomplete. The table records 25,000 to 40,000 clones, approximately 68% of them present only once. As to time point: cycle 4 day 1 (C4D1), after less than 7 weeks of nivolumab. Brentuximab vedotin exposure varied among the patients, all of whom had relapsed after autologous stem cell transplantation. The sequencing used peripheral blood mononuclear cells (PBMCs), collected before the fourth cycle of nivolumab. The receptor source for this set is a human donor with classical Hodgkin lymphoma.

In its sample, this clone was seen once. The J gene is TRBJ2-3, the V gene TRBV7-2, with D maybe TRBD2 (7 bases). The germline V gene has CDR1 SGHTA and CDR2 FQGNSA. Trimming left V 0 bases short and J 0 bases short, with 16 bases between. The CDR3 contains 18 residues. The CDR3 reads CASSLAREGHRSTDTQYF. In DNA, the CDR3 is TGTGCCAGCAGCTTAGCCAGGGAGGGACATAGAAGCACAGATACGCAGTATTTT. Supplemented by reference TRBV7-2 and TRBJ2-3, the full variable domain reads GAGVSQSPSNKVTEKGKDVELRCDPISGHTALYWYRQSLGQGLEFLIYFQGNSAPDKSGLPSDRFSAERTGGSVSTLTIQRTQQEDSAVYLCASSLAREGHRSTDTQYFGPGTRLTVL.

The chain recombines TRBV6-1 with TRBJ2-7, with 9 bases fitting TRBD2. Germline CDR1 and CDR2: MNHNS and SASEGT. With 2 bases clipped from V and 2 bases from J, the junction kept 10 bases outside the gene matches. The CDR3 has 17 amino acids. Written as DNA, the CDR3 is TGTGCCAGCAGTGAACCTCAACTAGCGGGTACTGCCTACGAGCAGTACTTC. Encoded protein: CASSEPQLAGTAYEQYF.

This clone was recorded only once. The chain links TRBV20-1 to TRBJ2-3; D gene uncertain. CDR1 is DFQATT, CDR2 SNEGSKA, per germline (reference sequence). V lost 6 bases, J lost 2 bases, and 3 bases lay in between. This CDR3 is built from 10 residues. The CDR3: CSAFTDTQYF. The CDR3 DNA reads TGCAGTGCCTTCACAGATACGCAGTATTTT.

V gene TRBV19 combines with J gene TRBJ2-5; maybe TRBD2 (6 bases). The V end was cut by 3 bases, the J end by 10 bases, with 15 bases between. This CDR3 region has 13 residues. Germline-derived CDR1 and CDR2 are LNHDA and SQIVND (reference sequence). The chain's CDR3 is CASSISEMGGQYF. Here the CDR3 DNA reads TGTGCCAGTAGTATCTCCGAGATGGGAGGCCAGTACTTC.

This clone has only a few counts. The rearrangement joins TRBV4-3 to TRBJ1-3; weak D call: TRBD1 (5 bases). The V end was cut by 0 bases, the J end by 0 bases, with 9 bases between. Germline V lookup: CDR1 LGHNA, CDR2 YSLEER. The CDR3 covers 16 residues. In DNA form, the CDR3 reads TGCGCCAGCAGCCAAGATCGGGGGGGCTCTGGAAACACCATATATTTT. Amino acids: CASSQDRGGSGNTIYF.

V usage is TRBV14 and J usage is TRBJ1-1; TRBD1 might be the D (6 bases). Trimming shortened V by 2 bases and J by 5 bases, and 18 bases separated the two germline ends. The CDR3 has 16 residues. CDR1 is SGHDN and CDR2 is FVKESK in the germline V gene. The CDR3 spells CASSQLGIGQRTEAFF. The CDR3 DNA reads TGTGCCAGCAGCCAACTAGGTATCGGACAGCGGACTGAAGCTTTCTTT.

V and J are TRBV9 and TRBJ2-7; possible D gene TRBD1, 5 bases. This CDR3 has 15 amino acids. Germline-derived CDR1 and CDR2 are SGDLS and YYNGEE. Trimming cost V 2 bases and J 0 bases, with 12 bases left between them. The CDR3 region has the DNA TGTGCCAGCAGCGTCGAGGTTCAGGGCTCCTACGAGCAGTACTTC. Its translation: CASSVEVQGSYEQYF.

This clone appeared a single time. V is TRBV7-2 and J is TRBJ2-7; 9 nucleotides line up with TRBD1. This CDR3 has 17 amino acids. Germline-derived CDR1 and CDR2 are SGHTA and FQGNSA. After removal of 0 bases from V and 3 bases from J, the junction contained 9 bases not matched to a gene. The CDR3 coding sequence is TGTGCCAGCAGCTTAGCGCCTTCGTGGGACAGGGACTACGAGCAGTACTTC. Amino acids: CASSLAPSWDRDYEQYF.

The chain joins TRBV2 to TRBJ2-7; D perhaps matches TRBD2 (6 bases). The CDR3 sequence is 13 residues long. The germline V and J ends were trimmed by 11 bases and 4 bases, with 18 bases remaining between them. The germline CDR1 and CDR2 sequences are SNHLY and FYNNEI. CDR3 residues: CASPGGAGYEQYF. The CDR3 region has the DNA TGTGCCTCCCCAGGCGGGGCAGGGTACGAGCAGTACTTC.

Concerning this clone: The same CDR3 also results from other DNA sequences found in this sample. The chain has TRBV9 and TRBJ2-1; D ambiguous. Trimming stripped 2 bases from V and 1 base from J, with 4 bases between. CDR1 is SGDLS and CDR2 is YYNGEE in the germline V gene. This CDR3 has 13 residues. The CDR3 spells CASSVGSYNEQFF. The DNA for the CDR3 is TGTGCCAGCAGCGTCGGATCCTACAATGAGCAGTTCTTC.